Listed here are 6 T cell receptor beta chains from one sample, sequenced in a study of cytomegalovirus exposure and HLA in healthy donors. Sequencing used immunoSEQ multiplex PCR; TCRdb keeps in-frame clones, though not all of them. The sample has fewer than 150,000 clones, approximately 86% seen once; the top ten hold 7.9%. The sample consisted of PBMCs. All receptors come from a young woman in good health and CMV-seropositive.

This sequence joins TRBV6-1 and TRBJ2-5, with 9 bases that match TRBD1. This CDR3 region has 12 residues. V was clipped by 10 bases and J by 5 bases; unmatched bases: 5. CDR1 MNHNS and CDR2 SASEGT come from the germline V gene. The CDR3: CATTDRGETQYF. The CDR3 nucleotides are TGTGCCACGACCGACAGGGGGGAGACCCAGTACTTC.

V and J are TRBV7-2 and TRBJ1-2, with 8 bases identical to TRBD1. In germline, CDR1 is SGHTA, CDR2 FQGNSA. Trimming cost V 5 bases and J 6 bases; bases outside gene matches: 8. The CDR3 has 14 amino acids. DNA of the CDR3: TGTGCCAGCAGCCCTGGACAGGGATGGGATGGCTACACCTTC. Protein sequence: CASSPGQGWDGYTF.

J is TRBJ1-2 and V is TRBV10-3; 9 nucleotides align to TRBD1. This CDR3 spans 15 amino acids. V dropped 0 bases and J dropped 7; count of bases not matched to a gene: 6. Germline CDR1 ENHRY, CDR2 SYGVKD. The CDR3 coding sequence is TGTGCCATCAGTGAGTCTCCACAGGGGGCAGGTGGCTACACCTTC. This translates into CAISESPQGAGGYTF.

This clone occurred once. CDR3 region: CASSQESGGEAFF. For the CDR3, the DNA is TGTGCCAGCAGCCAAGAGTCCGGTGGTGAAGCTTTCTTT. The chain employs TRBV4-2 and TRBJ1-1; D uncertain. The V and J ends lost 0 bases and 7 bases respectively, with 9 bases between them. The germline gives CDR1 LGHNA, CDR2 YNFKEQ. The CDR3 has 13 amino acids.

The rearrangement links TRBV5-1 to TRBJ2-3; D not certain. The CDR3 sequence is 14 residues long. Trimming removed 0 bases from V and 2 bases from J, with 7 bases in between. The germline gives CDR1 SGHRS, CDR2 YFSETQ. The CDR3 DNA sequence: TGCGCCAGCAGCTTGGCAACTTCCACAGATACGCAGTATTTT. This codes for CASSLATSTDTQYF.

The chain recombines TRBV11-3 with TRBJ2-7; maybe TRBD1 (6 bases). V lost 5 bases to trimming and J lost 3 bases, with 14 bases between them. Germline loops: CDR1 SGHNT, CDR2 YENEEA. The CDR3 spans 14 residues. CDR3 sequence (DNA): TGTGCCAGCAGCCCAACCTTGGACAGCTACGAGCAGTACTTC. Protein: CASSPTLDSYEQYF.